Below, 27 T cell receptor beta chains from the same sample are listed, as sequenced in a study of blood T cell repertoires in COVID-19. Sequenced by immunoSEQ multiplex PCR; TCRdb stores in-frame clones only, minus some. The data hold 200,000 to 250,000 clones, with about 84% observed a single time. Sequencing was done on a sample of PBMCs or T cells enriched from blood (not recorded which). The receptor source for this set is a man aged 55-75 years who had recovered from COVID-19.

This clone was seen only a few times. The V call is TRBV7-2, the J call TRBJ1-2, with a possible D match to TRBD1 (6 bases). Germline-derived CDR1 and CDR2 are SGHTA and FQGNSA. V was cut by 5 bases and J by 2 bases, with 15 bases left in between. The length of the CDR3 is 15 residues. The CDR3 DNA follows: TGTGCCAGCAGCCACCCCGTTGACAGGAACTATGGCTACACCTTC. Translated, it gives CASSHPVDRNYGYTF.

This chain uses TRBV5-4 with TRBJ2-5, with unresolved D. Germline CDR1 is SGHNT and CDR2 is YYREEE (reference sequence). This CDR3 spans 14 amino acids. V lost 5 bases and J lost 1, with 12 bases in between. In nucleotides, the CDR3 is TGTGCCAGCAGGTCTGGGCAGAGCCAAGAGACCCAGTACTTC. Translated: CASRSGQSQETQYF.

CDR3 nucleotide sequence: TGTGCCAGCAGTTTATCGGTTAGGGGGCCGGTGAATTCACCCCTCCACTTT. Its protein product is CASSLSVRGPVNSPLHF. This chain links TRBV27 with TRBJ1-6; 7 nucleotides align to TRBD1. Trimming at V came to 0 bases and at J to 7 bases, leaving 9 bases not matched to a gene. The CDR3 length is 17 residues. Germline CDR1 and CDR2: MNHEY and SMNVEV (reference sequence).

V is TRBV10-3 and J is TRBJ2-3; D is perhaps TRBD2 (6 bases). Trimming removed 4 bases from V and 6 bases from J, with 14 bases in between. The length of the CDR3 is 14 residues. From germline, CDR1 is ENHRY and CDR2 SYGVKD. The CDR3 DNA sequence: TGTGCCATCAGTGGCCGGACTAATAGTGATACGCAGTATTTT. Translation: CAISGRTNSDTQYF.

V usage is TRBV6-2 or TRBV6-3 and J usage is TRBJ2-7, with D tentatively TRBD1 (6 bases). V lost 6 bases and J lost 3, with 21 bases in between. The germline gives CDR1 MNHEY, CDR2 SVGEGT. CDR3 length: 16 amino acids. The CDR3 DNA follows: TGTGCCAGCAGCCGCCGACGGAACAGGGCCAGCTACGAGCAGTACTTC. Amino acids: CASSRRRNRASYEQYF.

The table lists this clone with a count of one. V is TRBV6-6 and J is TRBJ1-4; D ambiguous. Per the germline V gene, CDR1 is MNHNY and CDR2 is SVGAGI (reference sequence). CDR3 length: 15 amino acids. The V end was cut by 0 bases, the J end by 8 bases, with 13 bases between. Here the CDR3 DNA reads TGTGCCAGCAGTTACTCGCGAGGTCCCGGCGAAAAACTGTTTTTT. Translation: CASSYSRGPGEKLFF.

Remarks on this clone: In the same sample, other DNA sequences code for this CDR3. V is TRBV6-5 and J is TRBJ1-4; TRBD1 is a possible D gene (6 bases). The V end lost 0 bases, the J end lost 2 bases, and 7 bases lay between the germline ends. Germline V gives CDR1 MNHEY, CDR2 SVGAGI. CDR3 length: 15 residues. In DNA, the CDR3 is TGTGCCAGCAGTTACTCGCAGGGGACTAATGAAAAACTGTTTTTT. Translated: CASSYSQGTNEKLFF.

This clone was seen a handful of times. The CDR3 sequence is CASGDQGAYGYTF. The CDR3 DNA sequence: TGCGCCAGCGGAGATCAGGGGGCTTATGGCTACACCTTC. The V and J genes are TRBV5-1 and TRBJ1-2; 8 nucleotides agree with TRBD1. Germline V gene sequence: CDR1 SGHRS, CDR2 YFSETQ. V lost 7 bases and J lost 5; bases outside the gene matches: 7. The CDR3 loop spans 13 amino acids.

This rearrangement joins TRBV30 to TRBJ2-1; D not certain. Trimming pared 4 bases from V and 7 bases from J, leaving 11 bases between. The CDR3 totals 12 residues. Germline CDR1 is GTSNPN and CDR2 is SVGIG (reference sequence). The CDR3 reads CAWTREENEQFF. The CDR3 coding sequence is TGTGCCTGGACGAGAGAGGAGAATGAGCAGTTCTTC.

V and J are TRBV6-2 or TRBV6-3 and TRBJ1-2; D gene uncertain. Germline CDR1 reads MNHEY; CDR2 reads SVGEGT. This CDR3 is built from 14 residues. V was cut by 6 bases and J by 3 bases, with 14 bases left in between. The CDR3 DNA is TGTGCCAGCAGCCGTCCGAGGGAGGACTATGGCTACACCTTC. It translates to CASSRPREDYGYTF.

The chain links TRBV7-9 to TRBJ1-1; the match to TRBD1 covers 9 bases. Germline V gives CDR1 SEHNR, CDR2 FQNEAQ (reference sequence). V lost 3 bases and J lost 10; bases outside the gene matches: 6. This CDR3 has 13 residues. This CDR3 reads CASSFGQGRGAFF. For the CDR3, the DNA is TGTGCCAGCAGCTTTGGACAGGGGAGAGGAGCTTTCTTT.

The V and J genes are TRBV9 and TRBJ2-1; 8 bases are shared with TRBD1. The length of the CDR3 is 13 residues. Germline loops: CDR1 SGDLS, CDR2 YYNGEE. V lost 2 bases and J lost 8; bases outside the gene matches: 3. This chain's CDR3 is CASSVGQGYEQFF. The CDR3 bases are TGTGCCAGCAGCGTCGGACAGGGTTATGAGCAGTTCTTC.

This clone has a single count. J is TRBJ2-5 and V is TRBV19, with D possibly being TRBD2 (5 bases). V lost 5 bases, J lost 3 bases, and 13 bases lay in between. The CDR3 sequence is 14 residues long. The germline gives CDR1 LNHDA, CDR2 SQIVND (reference sequence). CDR3 sequence reads: CASSPGAGEETQYF. CDR3 nucleotide sequence: TGTGCCAGTAGTCCGGGCGCGGGCGAAGAGACCCAGTACTTC.

The chain is built from TRBV11-2 and TRBJ2-2, with TRBD1 identical over 9 bases. This CDR3 is 15 amino acids long. V shed 4 bases, J shed 4 bases, and the junction held 4 bases outside the gene matches. Germline V lookup: CDR1 SGHAT, CDR2 FQNNGV. The CDR3 reads CASSWGQGSTGELFF. The DNA for the CDR3 is TGTGCCAGCAGCTGGGGACAGGGTAGCACCGGGGAGCTGTTTTTT.

This chain links TRBV7-6 with TRBJ2-2, with D perhaps matching TRBD1 (6 bases). V lost 3 bases, J lost 0 bases, and 8 bases lay in between. The V gene's germline CDR1 is SGHVS and CDR2 FNYEAQ. This CDR3 spans 15 amino acids. CDR3 protein: CASSFGQPNTGELFF. The CDR3 DNA follows: TGTGCCAGCAGCTTTGGACAGCCGAACACCGGGGAGCTGTTTTTT.

CDR3: CASSWPGQGTGNQPQHF. In DNA form, the CDR3 reads TGTGCCAGCAGCTGGCCGGGACAGGGAACGGGCAATCAGCCCCAGCATTTT. V usage is TRBV21-1 and J usage is TRBJ1-5; the D call TRBD1 from the table was never checked on the DNA. TRBV21-1 is deemed a pseudogene. The CDR3 has 17 amino acids.

This clone was recorded once. The chain uses TRBV10-3 and TRBJ2-2; TRBD2 matches 10 bases. The CDR3 runs to 14 residues. The germline gives CDR1 ENHRY, CDR2 SYGVKD. After removal of 6 bases from V and 5 bases from J, the junction contained 3 bases not matched to a gene. CDR3 in DNA: TGTGCCATCAGCGGGACTAGCGAAACCGGGGAGCTGTTTTTT. Amino acids: CAISGTSETGELFF.

The chain couples TRBV4-1 to TRBJ1-1, with 9 bases identical to TRBD1. The CDR3 covers 16 residues. V lost 6 bases to trimming and J lost 4 bases; unmatched junction nucleotides: 12. Looked up from germline, CDR1 is MGHRA and CDR2 is YSYEKL. The CDR3 DNA reads as TGCGCCAGCAGTTATGCACAGGGGGCGCGTAGCACTGAAGCTTTCTTT. Translating gives CASSYAQGARSTEAFF.

This clone appeared once. The genes are TRBV7-2 and TRBJ1-5; the D gene is possibly TRBD1 (5 bases). V lost 4 bases and J lost 0, with 10 bases in between. There are 15 residues in the CDR3. Germline CDR1 reads SGHTA; CDR2 reads FQGNSA. CDR3 amino acids: CASSYRGTSNQPQHF. In DNA form, the CDR3 reads TGTGCCAGCAGCTATCGGGGGACTAGCAATCAGCCCCAGCATTTT. The variable domain in full, completed from reference TRBV7-2 and TRBJ1-5, reads GAGVSQSPSNKVTEKGKDVELRCDPISGHTALYWYRQSLGQGLEFLIYFQGNSAPDKSGLPSDRFSAERTGGSVSTLTIQRTQQEDSAVYLCASSYRGTSNQPQHFGDGTRLSIL.

The J gene is TRBJ2-5, the V gene TRBV7-8; D is perhaps TRBD1 (6 bases). There are 16 residues in the CDR3. Trimming took 5 bases from V and 5 from J, leaving 21 bases between them. Germline-derived CDR1 and CDR2 are SGHVS and FQNEAQ. Here the CDR3 DNA reads TGTGCCAGCAGCATGACCTATGGGGGCCCCCTGGAGACCCAGTACTTC. Its translation is CASSMTYGGPLETQYF.

In this sample, this clone turned up once. J is TRBJ2-7 and V is TRBV2; the D is unclear. The V gene lost 6 bases and the J gene lost 6 bases, with 12 bases spanning the gap. Germline V gives CDR1 SNHLY, CDR2 FYNNEI. This CDR3 is 12 amino acids long. For the CDR3, the DNA is TGTGCCAGCAGCGCCCCCCCGCGCGAGCAGTACTTC. Protein sequence: CASSAPPREQYF.

The chain has TRBV7-2 and TRBJ1-1; D gene uncertain. Deletions cut 7 bases from V and 3 bases from J, with 15 bases between. The germline V gene has CDR1 SGHTA and CDR2 FQGNSA. The CDR3 is 14 residues long. Here the CDR3 reads CASTDQAHYTEAFF. CDR3 nucleotide sequence: TGTGCCAGCACCGACCAGGCGCACTACACTGAAGCTTTCTTT.

The CDR3 nucleotides read TGTGCCAGCAGCAGGGGACAAATGAAAGAGACCCAGTACTTC. It translates to CASSRGQMKETQYF. This chain links TRBV21-1 with TRBJ2-5; the D segment call TRBD1 is taken from the table without a DNA check. TRBV21-1 corresponds to a pseudogene. The CDR3 is 14 residues long.

J is TRBJ1-5 and V is TRBV27, with unresolved D. CDR3 length: 12 residues. V gave up 2 bases and J gave up 8 bases, with 7 bases separating them. CDR1 and CDR2 (germline): MNHEY, SMNVEV (reference sequence). CDR3 bases: TGTGCCAGCAGTTTACCCCCCGAGCCCCAGCATTTT. As protein: CASSLPPEPQHF.

The chain uses TRBV5-4 and TRBJ1-2; 11 bases align to TRBD1. The germline gives CDR1 SGHNT, CDR2 YYREEE (reference sequence). The CDR3 has 14 amino acids. V trimming: 4 bases; J trimming: 8 bases; junction bases outside the gene matches: 7. This CDR3 is CASSTDRGLRGYTF. CDR3 DNA sequence: TGTGCCAGCAGCACGGACAGGGGGCTGCGGGGCTACACCTTC.

This clone has just a few counts. The rearrangement uses TRBV19 and TRBJ1-2, with TRBD1 as a possible D gene (5 bases). Germline CDR1 reads LNHDA; CDR2 reads SQIVND (reference sequence). V was trimmed by 6 bases and J by 4 bases, leaving 12 bases between them. The length of the CDR3 is 13 residues. The CDR3 loop is CASSETASYGYTF. CDR3 sequence (DNA): TGTGCCAGTAGCGAGACAGCCTCCTATGGCTACACCTTC. The full variable domain, completed using reference TRBV19 and TRBJ1-2, is DGGITQSPKYLFRKEGQNVTLSCEQNLNHDAMYWYRQDPGQGLRLIYYSQIVNDFQKGDIAEGYSVSREKKESFPLTVTSAQKNPTAFYLCASSETASYGYTFGSGTRLTVV.

The chain couples TRBV19 to TRBJ1-4, with TRBD1 identical over 10 bases. The CDR3 is 15 amino acids. J lost 6 bases, V lost 3 bases, and 4 bases had no gene match. Germline V gene data show CDR1 as LNHDA and CDR2 as SQIVND (reference sequence). This CDR3 is CASSILGTGDEKLFF. The CDR3 DNA sequence: TGTGCCAGTAGTATCTTAGGGACAGGGGATGAAAAACTGTTTTTT.